This T cell receptor (beta chain) was retrieved from a study of blood T cell repertoires in COVID-19. This clone came up once. Assay: immunoSEQ multiplex PCR; the TCRdb copy retains only in-frame clones and omits some. The data hold 120,000 to 150,000 clones, with roughly 80% observed a single time. The V and J ends lost 5 bases and 5 bases, in that order; junction bases with no gene match: 4. The CDR3 totals 14 residues. Germline assignment: CDR1 MNHEY and CDR2 SMNVEV (reference sequence). V and J are TRBV27 and TRBJ2-5, with TRBD2 matching 11 bases. The sequencing sample was made of peripheral blood. This clonotype originated in a human donor in a cohort sampled during active COVID-19. For the CDR3, the DNA is TGTGCCAGCAGTCCCTCTAGCGGGGGGGAGACCCAGTACTTC. Protein: CASSPSSGGETQYF.